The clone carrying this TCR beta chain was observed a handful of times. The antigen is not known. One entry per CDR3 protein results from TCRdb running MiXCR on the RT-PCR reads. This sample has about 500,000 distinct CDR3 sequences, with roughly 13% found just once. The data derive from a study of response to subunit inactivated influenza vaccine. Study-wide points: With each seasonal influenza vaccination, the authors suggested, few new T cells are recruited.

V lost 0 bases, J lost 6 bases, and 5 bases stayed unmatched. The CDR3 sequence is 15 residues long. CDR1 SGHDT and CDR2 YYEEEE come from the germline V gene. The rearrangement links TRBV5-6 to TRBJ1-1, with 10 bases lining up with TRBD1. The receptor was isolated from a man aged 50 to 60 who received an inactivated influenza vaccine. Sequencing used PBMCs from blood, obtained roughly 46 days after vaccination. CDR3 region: CASSLVGTGVSEAFF. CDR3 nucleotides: TGTGCCAGCAGCTTGGTAGGGACAGGGGTATCTGAAGCTTTCTTT.